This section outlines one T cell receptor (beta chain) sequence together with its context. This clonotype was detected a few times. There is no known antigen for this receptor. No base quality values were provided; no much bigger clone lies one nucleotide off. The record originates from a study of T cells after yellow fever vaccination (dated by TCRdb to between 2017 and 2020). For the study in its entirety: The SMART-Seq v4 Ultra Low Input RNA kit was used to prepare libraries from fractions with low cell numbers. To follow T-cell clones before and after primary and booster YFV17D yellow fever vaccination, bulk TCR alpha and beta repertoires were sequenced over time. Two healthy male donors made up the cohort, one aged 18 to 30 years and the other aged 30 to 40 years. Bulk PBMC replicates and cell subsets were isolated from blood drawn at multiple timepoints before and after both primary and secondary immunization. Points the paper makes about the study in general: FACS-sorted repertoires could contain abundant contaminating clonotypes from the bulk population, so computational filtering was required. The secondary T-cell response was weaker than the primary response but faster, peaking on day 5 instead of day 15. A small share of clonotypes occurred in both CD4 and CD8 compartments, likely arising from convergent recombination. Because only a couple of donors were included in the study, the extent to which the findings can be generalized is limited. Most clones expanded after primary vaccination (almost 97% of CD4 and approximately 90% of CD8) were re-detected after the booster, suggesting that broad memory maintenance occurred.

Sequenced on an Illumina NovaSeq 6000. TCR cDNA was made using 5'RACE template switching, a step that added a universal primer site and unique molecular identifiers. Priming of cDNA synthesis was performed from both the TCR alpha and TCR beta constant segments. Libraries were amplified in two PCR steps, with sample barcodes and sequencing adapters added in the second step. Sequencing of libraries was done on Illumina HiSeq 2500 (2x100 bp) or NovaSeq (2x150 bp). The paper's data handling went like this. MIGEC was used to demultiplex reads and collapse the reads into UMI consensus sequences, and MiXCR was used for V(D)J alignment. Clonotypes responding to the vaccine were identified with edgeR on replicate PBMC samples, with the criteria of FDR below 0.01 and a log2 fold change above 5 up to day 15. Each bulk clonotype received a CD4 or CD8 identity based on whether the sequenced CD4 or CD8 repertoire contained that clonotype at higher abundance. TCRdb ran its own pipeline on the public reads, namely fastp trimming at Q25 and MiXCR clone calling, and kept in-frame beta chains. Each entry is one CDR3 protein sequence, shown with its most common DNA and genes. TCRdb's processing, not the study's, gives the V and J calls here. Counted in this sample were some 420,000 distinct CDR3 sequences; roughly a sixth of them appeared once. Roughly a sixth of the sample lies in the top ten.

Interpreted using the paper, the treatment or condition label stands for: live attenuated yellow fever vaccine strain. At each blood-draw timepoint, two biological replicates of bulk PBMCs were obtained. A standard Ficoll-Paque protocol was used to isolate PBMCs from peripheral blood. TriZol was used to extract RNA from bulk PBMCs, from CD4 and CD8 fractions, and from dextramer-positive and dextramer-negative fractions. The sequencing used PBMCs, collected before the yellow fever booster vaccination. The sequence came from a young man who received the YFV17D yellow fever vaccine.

The CDR3 here reads CASSIGLGGSEDTQYF. The bases are TGTGCCAGTAGTATAGGATTAGGGGGCAGTGAGGATACGCAGTATTTT. The chain uses TRBV19 and TRBJ2-3, with 7 central nucleotides matching TRBD1. Reading the germline V gene (reference sequence) gives CDR1 LNHDA and CDR2 SQIVND. Clipping removes 1 base from V and 6 bases from J, with 10 as the unmatched junction base count. The CDR3 numbers 16 residues from cysteine through phenylalanine. Only the CDR3 region is kept as DNA, spanning 48 bases read in frame from base 1.